This passage covers 17 T cell receptor beta chains from one sample sequenced in a study of blood T cell repertoires in COVID-19. Method: immunoSEQ multiplex PCR; TCRdb's copy keeps in-frame clones and lacks some. The sample shows over 200,000 clones, roughly 89% of them seen only once. Sequenced sample: peripheral blood. These receptors came from a man aged 60 to 69 who had recovered from COVID-19.

This rearrangement joins TRBV9 to TRBJ1-2; D call uncertain. This CDR3 is built from 14 residues. Germline CDR1 and CDR2: SGDLS and YYNGEE. Trimming left V 3 bases short and J 0 bases short, with 9 bases between. The DNA for the CDR3 is TGTGCCAGCAGCGCCGGGATCTCTAACTATGGCTACACCTTC. Its translation: CASSAGISNYGYTF.

The chain joins TRBV6-5 to TRBJ2-3, with 8 nucleotides matching TRBD2. The CDR3 has 13 residues. Germline assignment: CDR1 MNHEY and CDR2 SVGAGI. V was pared by 6 bases and J by 6 bases, with 5 bases of the junction left unmatched. CDR3 protein: CASRLPGGDTQYF. The DNA for the CDR3 is TGTGCCAGCAGACTCCCGGGGGGGGATACGCAGTATTTT.

The chain uses TRBV27 and TRBJ2-4, with 11 positions matching TRBD2. V lost 7 bases and J lost 1; bases outside the gene matches: 6. The length of the CDR3 is 16 residues. The germline CDR1 and CDR2 sequences are MNHEY and SMNVEV (reference sequence). CDR3 region: CASTNASGRAKNIQYF. CDR3 in DNA: TGTGCCAGCACCAATGCTAGCGGGAGGGCCAAAAACATTCAGTACTTC.

The chain uses TRBV3-1 (or the pseudogene TRBV3-2) and TRBJ1-6; 9 nucleotides align to TRBD1. CDR3 length equals 19 residues. CDR1 is LGHDT and CDR2 is YNNKEL in the germline V gene (reference sequence). The J segment lost 2 bases and the V segment lost 2 bases, leaving 10 bases of the junction unmatched. CDR3 in DNA: TGTGCCAGCAGCCAACCTCAGGGACAGGGTGGGACCTATAATTCACCCCTCCACTTT. This translates into CASSQPQGQGGTYNSPLHF.

This chain joins TRBV23-1 and TRBJ1-4; a weak D match, TRBD1 (5 bases). TRBV23-1 is reported as an ORF; its role is uncertain. V gave up 0 bases and J gave up 0 bases, with 11 bases separating them. The CDR3 is made up of 17 amino acids. CDR3 sequence reads: CASSQSGRESTNEKLFF. CDR3 bases: TGCGCCAGCAGTCAATCGGGCAGGGAATCAACTAATGAAAAACTGTTTTTT.

The rearrangement uses TRBV25-1 and TRBJ1-1, with D possibly matching TRBD1 (6 bases). Trimming took off 10 bases at V and 5 bases at J, with 20 bases between the two ends. This CDR3 contains 14 residues. Germline V lookup: CDR1 MGHDK, CDR2 SYGVNS. The CDR3 DNA reads as TGTGCCACCACCCCGGTGGGGGGGCGAACTGAAGCTTTCTTT. Protein: CATTPVGGRTEAFF.

The V and J genes are TRBV18 and TRBJ1-5; the match to TRBD1 covers 7 bases. This CDR3 contains 15 residues. The V segment lost 5 bases and the J segment 6 bases; nucleotides outside the gene matches: 10. Germline V gene data show CDR1 as KGHSH and CDR2 as LQKENI. The CDR3 DNA reads TGTGCCAGCTCAGCGCAGACAGGGCGGGGTCAGCCCCAGCATTTT. This codes for CASSAQTGRGQPQHF.

The chain recombines TRBV11-2 with TRBJ2-3; 7 bases are shared with TRBD2. The germline CDR1 and CDR2 sequences are SGHAT and FQNNGV. This CDR3 comprises 16 residues. The V and J ends lost 6 bases and 7 bases, in that order; junction bases with no gene match: 16. The CDR3 protein is CASSQIAGVGLNTQYF. The CDR3 DNA follows: TGTGCCAGCAGTCAGATAGCGGGCGTTGGATTGAATACGCAGTATTTT.

The V and J genes are TRBV7-6 and TRBJ2-7, with 7 bases that match TRBD1. The germline V gene has CDR1 SGHVS and CDR2 FNYEAQ. The CDR3 consists of 18 residues. Unmatched junction bases numbered 12, after V lost 0 bases and J lost 1 base. CDR3 residues: CASSLAPWTGAKSYEQYF. DNA of the CDR3: TGTGCCAGCAGCTTAGCGCCATGGACAGGCGCCAAATCCTACGAGCAGTACTTC.

This rearrangement joins TRBV5-6 to TRBJ2-7; possible D gene TRBD2, 5 bases. The ends were cut back, 0 bases at V and 5 bases at J, with 9 bases in the middle. Germline loops: CDR1 SGHDT, CDR2 YYEEEE. This CDR3 is built from 13 residues. The CDR3 sequence is CASSLVASHEQYF. The CDR3 coding sequence is TGTGCCAGCAGCTTGGTGGCTAGCCACGAGCAGTACTTC.

The rearrangement uses TRBV5-1 and TRBJ1-1; 8 nucleotides line up with TRBD1. Germline lookup yields CDR1 SGHRS and CDR2 YFSETQ. This CDR3 is built from 16 residues. The trim removed 4 bases at V and 2 bases at J, leaving 10 bases unmatched. CDR3 sequence (DNA): TGCGCCAGCAGCGCCAGGGGGCACCCCTCAAACACTGAAGCTTTCTTT. Its protein is CASSARGHPSNTEAFF.

The V and J genes are TRBV3-1 (or the pseudogene TRBV3-2) and TRBJ1-3; unclear D gene. The CDR3 consists of 14 residues. Looked up from germline, CDR1 is LGHDT and CDR2 is YNNKEL (reference sequence). Between the trimmed V and J ends, which lost 7 bases and 0 bases, there was a span of 10 bases. CDR3: CASKAGGSGNTIYF. The CDR3 DNA follows: TGTGCCAGCAAGGCGGGCGGCTCTGGAAACACCATATATTTT.

V usage is TRBV7-3 and J usage is TRBJ1-2; the match to TRBD1 covers 9 bases. J was trimmed by 4 bases and V by 1 base; bases with no gene match: 4. CDR3 length: 15 amino acids. The germline V gene has CDR1 SGHTA and CDR2 FQGTGA. CDR3 region: CASSLRGGQGYGYTF. CDR3 nucleotide sequence: TGTGCCAGCAGCTTAAGGGGGGGACAGGGCTATGGCTACACCTTC.

The CDR3 DNA reads as TGCGCCAGCATGCAACGTCTAGCGGGAGGTGCGTGGGAGACCCAGTACTTC. It yields the protein CASMQRLAGGAWETQYF. V usage is TRBV10-2 and J usage is TRBJ2-5, with 11 nucleotides matching TRBD2. V dropped 7 bases and J dropped 5; count of bases not matched to a gene: 15. In germline, CDR1 is WSHSY, CDR2 SAAADI. The CDR3 sequence is 17 residues long.

This clone was observed a handful of times. The chain uses TRBV28 and TRBJ1-1; D might be TRBD1 (6 bases). V lost 2 bases and J 5 bases, leaving 15 bases between the germline ends. Germline V gene sequence: CDR1 MDHEN, CDR2 SYDVKM. There are 15 residues in the CDR3. The CDR3 region is CASSLGYGGLTEAFF. CDR3 DNA sequence: TGTGCCAGCAGTTTAGGGTACGGGGGGCTGACTGAAGCTTTCTTT.

CDR3 residues: CASSYTLVAGGPEEQYF. The CDR3 DNA follows: TGTGCCAGCAGCTATACCCTCGTAGCGGGGGGGCCGGAAGAGCAGTACTTC. The V and J genes are TRBV13 and TRBJ2-7, with 11 bases identical to TRBD2. CDR1 is PRHDT, CDR2 FYEKMQ, per germline (reference sequence). V trimming: 4 bases; J trimming: 7 bases; junction bases outside the gene matches: 15. The CDR3 contains 17 residues.

The chain carries TRBV3-1 (or the pseudogene TRBV3-2) and TRBJ1-1; TRBD1 is a possible D gene (5 bases). Germline assignment: CDR1 LGHDT and CDR2 YNNKEL (reference sequence). Trimming cost V 1 base and J 0 bases, with 9 bases left between them. This CDR3 has 15 residues. In DNA form, the CDR3 reads TGTGCCAGCAGCCAAGGCCCGGGGGTGAACACTGAAGCTTTCTTT. Residues: CASSQGPGVNTEAFF.